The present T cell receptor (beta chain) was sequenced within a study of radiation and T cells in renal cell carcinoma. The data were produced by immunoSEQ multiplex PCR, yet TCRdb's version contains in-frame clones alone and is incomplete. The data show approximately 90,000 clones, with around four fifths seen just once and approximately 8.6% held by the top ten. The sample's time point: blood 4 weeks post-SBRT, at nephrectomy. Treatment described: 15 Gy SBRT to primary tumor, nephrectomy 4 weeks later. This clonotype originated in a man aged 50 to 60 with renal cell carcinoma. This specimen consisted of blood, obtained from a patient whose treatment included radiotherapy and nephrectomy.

Written as DNA, the CDR3 is TGTGCCAGCCTCTTGCGAGCGGGAGTCAGGGCGCAGTATTTT. It translates to CASLLRAGVRAQYF. The rearrangement joins TRBV6-1 to TRBJ2-3, with 8 bases lining up with TRBD2. J was trimmed by 10 bases and V by 8 bases; bases with no gene match: 14. This CDR3 contains 14 residues. Germline-derived CDR1 and CDR2 are MNHNS and SASEGT.